The entry below gives a single T cell receptor (beta chain) sequence along with its context. What this receptor recognizes is not known. Base qualities are not provided; no much larger clone lies one nucleotide away. This record belongs to a study of response to subunit inactivated influenza vaccine (dated by TCRdb to 2016 to 2019). Study-wide context: Deep quantitative profiling of the T cell receptor repertoire was used in the study to follow responses to a trivalent subunit inactivated influenza vaccine. Overall study results and their limits: It was suggested by the authors that each seasonal influenza vaccination may recruit only a limited number of new T cells.

Receptor amplification or capture employed RT-PCR. The sequencer was an Illumina HiSeq 2500. TCRdb handled the public reads itself, with Q25 trimming in fastp and clone calling in MiXCR, and kept productive beta chains. Entries are consolidated by CDR3 protein sequence, retaining the most common genes and DNA. In all, the sample holds roughly 570,000 distinct CDR3 sequences, and around 15% of those were seen once. Over 8.5% of the sample lies in the top ten. The TCR was taken from a man aged 45-65 years who received an inactivated influenza vaccine. Donor details come from another sample of the same person, matched by shared clones. Sequenced material: PBMCs from blood, taken 11 to 12 days after vaccination.

The sequenced DNA: TGCGCCAGCAGCCAAGATTCCCTAGCGGGAGGGAGCTCCTACGAGCAGTACTTC. Its translation reads: CASSQDSLAGGSSYEQYF. The receptor chain draws on TRBV4-3 and TRBJ2-7; a stretch of 12 junction bases matches TRBD2. From V the trimming removes 0 bases and from J it removes 0 bases, while the gene matches leave 6 bases of the junction unaccounted for. From the cysteine up to the phenylalanine, the CDR3 has a length of 18 residues. Only CDR3 DNA remains: 54 bases, in frame from the first base. CDR1 LGHNA and CDR2 YSLEER were looked up in the germline V gene.